The 16 T cell receptor beta chains in this list originate from one sample, sequenced in a study of PD-L1 blockade in urothelial cancer. Profiled with immunoSEQ multiplex PCR; TCRdb holds only in-frame clones, not every one. The table lists fewer than 130,000 clones, around 85% of them singletons. Sequencing used PBMCs, obtained around atezolizumab (anti-PD-L1) treatment. Receptors originate from a man between 50 and 59 years old with urothelial cancer.

The chain has TRBV27 and TRBJ2-7, with D possibly being TRBD1 (6 bases). In germline, CDR1 is MNHEY, CDR2 SMNVEV (reference sequence). The germline V and J ends were trimmed by 1 base and 1 base, with 11 bases remaining between them. The CDR3 contains 15 residues. In DNA form, the CDR3 reads TGTGCCAGCAGTTTATACCCTGGACAGTCCTACGAGCAGTACTTC. It translates to CASSLYPGQSYEQYF.

CDR3: CASSLVQGRDEQYF. CDR3 DNA sequence: TGCGCCAGCAGCTTGGTCCAGGGGCGCGACGAGCAGTACTTC. The chain uses TRBV5-1 and TRBJ2-7, with a possible D match to TRBD1 (6 bases). V lost 0 bases and J 5 bases, leaving 12 bases between the germline ends. This CDR3 contains 14 residues. Looked up from germline, CDR1 is SGHRS and CDR2 is YFSETQ. Full variable domain (outside the CDR3, taken from reference TRBV5-1 and TRBJ2-7): KAGVTQTPRYLIKTRGQQVTLSCSPISGHRSVSWYQQTPGQGLQFLFEYFSETQRNKGNFPGRFSGRQFSNSRSEMNVSTLELGDSALYLCASSLVQGRDEQYFGPGTRLTVT.

This chain links TRBV9 with TRBJ2-5; possibly TRBD2 for D (5 bases). Germline V gene lookup returns CDR1 SGDLS and CDR2 YYNGEE. Trimming shortened V by 4 bases and J by 0 bases, and 16 bases separated the two germline ends. CDR3 length: 16 residues. CDR3 amino acids: CASSPRGAMYQETQYF. CDR3 bases: TGTGCCAGCAGCCCCCGGGGTGCGATGTACCAAGAGACCCAGTACTTC.

The chain links TRBV7-9 to TRBJ2-2; 9 bases are shared with TRBD2. The CDR3 loop spans 18 amino acids. Losses at the gene ends were 2 bases for V and 4 bases for J; bases not matched to a gene: 11. Germline V gene sequence: CDR1 SEHNR, CDR2 FQNEAQ (reference sequence). CDR3 sequence: CASSLRWREGLFTGELFF. The CDR3 coding sequence is TGTGCCAGCAGCTTACGTTGGCGGGAGGGCCTCTTCACCGGGGAGCTGTTTTTT. The variable domain in full, with the rest retrieved from reference TRBV7-9 and TRBJ2-2, is DTGVSQNPRHKITKRGQNVTFRCDPISEHNRLYWYRQTLGQGPEFLTYFQNEAQLEKSRLLSDRFSAERPKGSFSTLEIQRTEQGDSAMYLCASSLRWREGLFTGELFFGEGSRLTVL.

This chain connects TRBV9 to TRBJ2-3, with 8 bases matching TRBD2. With V trimmed by 0 bases and J by 1 base, 7 bases remained unmatched. Germline CDR1 reads SGDLS; CDR2 reads YYNGEE. The CDR3 runs to 17 residues. The CDR3 DNA follows: TGTGCCAGCAGCGTAGCGGGGGGGTCCTTAGGCACAGATACGCAGTATTTT. It encodes CASSVAGGSLGTDTQYF.

The chain combines TRBV5-4 with TRBJ2-7, with 11 bases aligning to TRBD2. The J segment lost 2 bases and the V segment lost 3 bases, leaving 7 bases of the junction unmatched. This CDR3 contains 16 residues. The V gene's germline CDR1 is SGHNT and CDR2 YYREEE (reference sequence). CDR3 nucleotide sequence: TGTGCCAGCAGCTCGTCGCCTAGCGGGGGGCCCTACGAGCAGTACTTC. It encodes CASSSSPSGGPYEQYF.

This clone is a singleton in its sample. The V gene is TRBV5-1, the J gene TRBJ2-7; no definite D call. The V and J ends lost 7 bases and 3 bases respectively, with 14 bases between them. The CDR3 loop spans 13 amino acids. The germline CDR1 and CDR2 sequences are SGHRS and YFSETQ. The DNA for the CDR3 is TGCGCCAGCGGTTCAATAGGAGACTACGAGCAGTACTTC. Translated, it gives CASGSIGDYEQYF.

This clone was detected only a few times. The chain has TRBV15 and TRBJ1-5; 8 bases match TRBD1. The germline V gene encodes CDR1 LNHNV and CDR2 YYDKDF (reference sequence). Trimming at V came to 1 base and at J to 5 bases, leaving 7 bases not matched to a gene. The CDR3 sequence is 16 residues long. The CDR3 bases are TGTGCCACCAGCAGAGGATCCGGACAGGGTCATCAGCCCCAGCATTTT. Its protein is CATSRGSGQGHQPQHF.

The chain couples TRBV19 to TRBJ1-6; no reliable D call. From germline, CDR1 is LNHDA and CDR2 SQIVND (reference sequence). The CDR3 is 9 amino acids. Deletions cut 9 bases from V and 10 bases from J, with 4 bases between. As DNA, the CDR3 is TGTGCCAGCGCGTCACCCCTCCACTTT. Its translation: CASASPLHF.

The chain has TRBV25-1 and TRBJ2-7; D not resolved. The CDR3 is 12 amino acids. The V end was cut by 7 bases, the J end by 6 bases, with 13 bases between. Germline CDR1 MGHDK, CDR2 SYGVNS. Here the CDR3 reads CASNSPVAEQYF. CDR3 DNA: TGTGCCAGCAATTCCCCCGTGGCCGAGCAGTACTTC.

The genes are TRBV19 and TRBJ2-7; TRBD2 matches at 9 bases. With V trimmed by 0 bases and J by 2 bases, 8 bases remained unmatched. The CDR3 extends over 17 amino acids. CDR1 and CDR2 (germline): LNHDA, SQIVND (reference sequence). In DNA, the CDR3 is TGTGCCAGTAGTATAGATCTAGGAGCGGGAGGTACCTACGAGCAGTACTTC. Translated, it gives CASSIDLGAGGTYEQYF.

V usage is TRBV5-4 and J usage is TRBJ2-3; D might be TRBD2 (6 bases). The CDR3 spans 13 residues. Germline V gene lookup returns CDR1 SGHNT and CDR2 YYREEE (reference sequence). V was shortened by 3 bases and J by 6 bases, with 11 bases between the two germline ends. The CDR3 here is CASSSRAGDTQYF. The CDR3 nucleotides are TGTGCCAGCAGCTCCAGGGCGGGGGATACGCAGTATTTT.

In its sample, this clone is medium-sized. V is TRBV6-5 and J is TRBJ1-4; D is uncertain. Trimming stripped 4 bases from V and 0 bases from J, with 9 bases between. Germline CDR1 is MNHEY and CDR2 is SVGAGI. The CDR3 loop spans 15 amino acids. The CDR3 sequence is CASSSYRSTNEKLFF. The DNA for the CDR3 is TGTGCCAGCAGTTCCTACAGATCAACTAATGAAAAACTGTTTTTT.

Concerning this clone: This specimen includes other DNA sequences encoding the same CDR3. The rearrangement joins TRBV6-5 to TRBJ2-7; D possibly corresponds to TRBD1 (6 bases). The CDR3 totals 14 residues. V was shortened by 2 bases and J by 5 bases, with 13 bases between the two germline ends. The germline V gene has CDR1 MNHEY and CDR2 SVGAGI. In DNA form, the CDR3 reads TGTGCCAGCAGTTACCAGCAGGGGATAGACGAGCAGTACTTC. Its translation is CASSYQQGIDEQYF.

This chain uses TRBV2 with TRBJ1-1; perhaps TRBD1 as D (5 bases). Germline-derived CDR1 and CDR2 are SNHLY and FYNNEI. Trimming stripped 6 bases from V and 2 bases from J, with 16 bases between. The length of the CDR3 is 15 residues. CDR3 coding DNA: TGTGCCAGCAGCCCCCAGGGCAGGGCCAACACTGAAGCTTTCTTT. Residues: CASSPQGRANTEAFF.

The chain recombines TRBV6-6 with TRBJ2-5; the match to TRBD1 covers 9 bases. Looked up from germline, CDR1 is MNHNY and CDR2 is SVGAGI (reference sequence). The CDR3 consists of 15 residues. Trimming removed 6 bases from V and 4 bases from J; junction bases left unmatched: 9. CDR3: CASRPGQGSVETQYF. CDR3 DNA: TGTGCCAGCAGACCGGGACAGGGAAGTGTAGAGACCCAGTACTTC.